One and the same sample provided the 5 T cell receptor beta chains below, sequenced in a study of technical replicates of blood from several donors. Only in-frame clones appear in the TCRdb table, and some are missing; sequencing was by immunoSEQ multiplex PCR. The table lists around 50,000 clones, more than 95% of them singletons. The source material was T cells isolated from PBMCs. These receptors all come from a human donor in good health.

The chain combines TRBV6-1 with TRBJ2-7; 7 nucleotides match TRBD2. Unmatched junction bases numbered 12, after V lost 0 bases and J lost 7 bases. The length of the CDR3 is 16 residues. CDR1 MNHNS and CDR2 SASEGT come from the germline V gene. CDR3 nucleotide sequence: TGTGCCAGCAGTGAAGCGGGCGAGGGAGGGCCCGAAGAGCAGTACTTC. As protein: CASSEAGEGGPEEQYF.

The chain combines TRBV28 with TRBJ2-7, with D tentatively TRBD2 (7 bases). CDR1 is MDHEN, CDR2 SYDVKM, per germline. The CDR3 length is 14 residues. The V end was cut by 11 bases, the J end by 0 bases, with 17 bases between. CDR3 coding DNA: TGTGCCCAAACAGGGAGGGGAATCTCCTACGAGCAGTACTTC. It encodes CAQTGRGISYEQYF.

This clone has just one count. CDR3: CASSIGSSNNEQFF. The CDR3 nucleotides read TGTGCCAGTAGTATTGGGAGTTCTAACAATGAGCAGTTCTTC. The rearrangement uses TRBV19 and TRBJ2-1; a weak D match, TRBD2 (5 bases). Trimming stripped 3 bases from V and 5 bases from J, with 11 bases between. This CDR3 has 14 amino acids. The germline V gene encodes CDR1 LNHDA and CDR2 SQIVND (reference sequence).

The chain is built from TRBV29-1 and TRBJ2-1; possibly TRBD2 for D (5 bases). Trimming took 3 bases from V and 2 from J, leaving 8 bases between them. The CDR3 is 13 amino acids. Germline V gene sequence: CDR1 SQVTM, CDR2 ANQGSEA. The CDR3 sequence: CSVDGDTYNEQFF. The CDR3 DNA follows: TGCAGCGTTGACGGGGATACCTACAATGAGCAGTTCTTC.

The V call is TRBV9, the J call TRBJ2-3; D is perhaps TRBD1 (5 bases). This CDR3 spans 14 amino acids. Trimming removed 3 bases at V and 1 base at J, with 9 bases between. Per germline, CDR1 SGDLS and CDR2 YYNGEE. CDR3 DNA: TGTGCCAGCAGCGAAATACAGGGCACAGATACGCAGTATTTT. Translating gives CASSEIQGTDTQYF.